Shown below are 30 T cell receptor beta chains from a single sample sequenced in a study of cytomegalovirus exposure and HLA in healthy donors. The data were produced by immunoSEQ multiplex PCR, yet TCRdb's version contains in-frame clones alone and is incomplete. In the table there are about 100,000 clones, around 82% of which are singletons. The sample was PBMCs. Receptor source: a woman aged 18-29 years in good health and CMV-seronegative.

CDR3 region: CASSQNSPLHF. In nucleotides, the CDR3 is TGTGCCAGCAGCCAGAATTCACCCCTCCACTTT. The V gene is TRBV5-8, the J gene TRBJ1-6; the D is unclear. Germline V lookup: CDR1 SGHTS, CDR2 YDEGEE. The CDR3 covers 11 residues. With 4 bases removed from V and 7 bases from J, the gap between germline ends came to 3 bases.

The CDR3 loop is CASSTLTDQPQHF. The CDR3 region has the DNA TGTGCCAGTAGTACGCTGACAGACCAGCCCCAGCATTTT. The chain uses TRBV19 and TRBJ1-5; the D gene is possibly TRBD1 (5 bases). Trimming shortened V by 4 bases and J by 7 bases, and 11 bases separated the two germline ends. The CDR3 has 13 amino acids. From germline, CDR1 is LNHDA and CDR2 SQIVND (reference sequence).

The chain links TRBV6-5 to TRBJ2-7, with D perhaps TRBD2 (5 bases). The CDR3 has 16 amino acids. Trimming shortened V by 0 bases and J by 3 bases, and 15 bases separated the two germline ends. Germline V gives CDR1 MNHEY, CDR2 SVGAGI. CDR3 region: CASSYSEEAPHYEQYF. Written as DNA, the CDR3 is TGTGCCAGCAGTTACTCGGAGGAGGCGCCTCACTACGAGCAGTACTTC.

The CDR3 DNA sequence: TGTGCCAGCAGCGCAGGGGTGAGGAGCTCCTACGAGCAGTACTTC. Protein product: CASSAGVRSSYEQYF. The chain employs TRBV9 and TRBJ2-7; a possible D gene is TRBD1 (6 bases). Germline loops: CDR1 SGDLS, CDR2 YYNGEE. The CDR3 has 15 residues. V lost 3 bases to trimming and J lost 0 bases, with 13 bases between them.

The chain's CDR3 is CASSLRGNTEAFF. CDR3 coding DNA: TGTGCCAGCAGCTTAAGAGGGAACACTGAAGCTTTCTTT. The rearrangement joins TRBV7-3 to TRBJ1-1; D is unclear. Trimming took off 1 base at V and 1 base at J, with 4 bases between the two ends. The CDR3 spans 13 residues. The germline gives CDR1 SGHTA, CDR2 FQGTGA.

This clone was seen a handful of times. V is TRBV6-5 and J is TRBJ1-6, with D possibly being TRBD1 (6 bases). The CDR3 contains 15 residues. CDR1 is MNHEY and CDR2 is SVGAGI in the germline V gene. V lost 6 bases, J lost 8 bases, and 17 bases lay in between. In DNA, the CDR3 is TGTGCCAGCAGACCTGACAGGTCAGGGTATTCACCCCTCCACTTT. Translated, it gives CASRPDRSGYSPLHF.

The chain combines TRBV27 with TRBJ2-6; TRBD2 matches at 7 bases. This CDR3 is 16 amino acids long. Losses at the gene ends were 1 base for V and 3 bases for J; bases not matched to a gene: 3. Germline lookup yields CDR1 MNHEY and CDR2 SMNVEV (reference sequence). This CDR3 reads CASSLWEGNGANVLTF. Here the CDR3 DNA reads TGTGCCAGCAGTTTATGGGAGGGAAATGGGGCCAACGTCCTGACTTTC.

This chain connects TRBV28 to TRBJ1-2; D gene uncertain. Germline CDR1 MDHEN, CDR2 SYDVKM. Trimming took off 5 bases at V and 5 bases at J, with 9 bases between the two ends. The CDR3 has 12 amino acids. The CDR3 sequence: CASSPPGYGYTF. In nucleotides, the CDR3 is TGTGCCAGCAGTCCCCCGGGGTATGGCTACACCTTC.

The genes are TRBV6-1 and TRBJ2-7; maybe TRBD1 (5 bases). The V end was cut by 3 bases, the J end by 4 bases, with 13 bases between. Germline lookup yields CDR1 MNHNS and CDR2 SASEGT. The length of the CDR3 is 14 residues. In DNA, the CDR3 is TGTGCCAGCAGTGATGTGGTAGGGGATTACGAGCAGTACTTC. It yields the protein CASSDVVGDYEQYF.

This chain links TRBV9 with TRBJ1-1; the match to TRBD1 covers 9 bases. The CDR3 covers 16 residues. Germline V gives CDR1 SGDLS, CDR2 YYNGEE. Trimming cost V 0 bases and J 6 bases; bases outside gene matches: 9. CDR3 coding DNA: TGTGCCAGCAGCGTAGCAGTAACAGGGGGCTTCGCTGAAGCTTTCTTT. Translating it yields CASSVAVTGGFAEAFF.

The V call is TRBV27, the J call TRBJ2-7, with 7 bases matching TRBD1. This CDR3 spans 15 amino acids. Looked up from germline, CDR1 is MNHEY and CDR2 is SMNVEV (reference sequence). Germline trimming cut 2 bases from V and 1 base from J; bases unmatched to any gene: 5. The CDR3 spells CASSLAGGSSYEQYF. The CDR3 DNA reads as TGTGCCAGCAGTTTAGCAGGGGGATCTTCCTACGAGCAGTACTTC.

The CDR3 DNA follows: TGTGCCAGCAGTCTCGGTATGAACACTGAAGCTTTCTTT. Translating gives CASSLGMNTEAFF. This chain uses TRBV25-1 with TRBJ1-1; D gene ambiguous. The CDR3 loop spans 13 amino acids. The germline V and J ends were trimmed by 5 bases and 0 bases, with 7 bases remaining between them. CDR1 is MGHDK, CDR2 SYGVNS, per germline.

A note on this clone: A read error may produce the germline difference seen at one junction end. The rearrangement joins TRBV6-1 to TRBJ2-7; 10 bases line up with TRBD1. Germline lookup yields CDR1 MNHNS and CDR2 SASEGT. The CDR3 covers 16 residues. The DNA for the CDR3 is TGTGCCAGCAGGGAAGACAGGGGGCGGAGGACCTACGAGCAGTACTTC. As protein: CASREDRGRRTYEQYF.

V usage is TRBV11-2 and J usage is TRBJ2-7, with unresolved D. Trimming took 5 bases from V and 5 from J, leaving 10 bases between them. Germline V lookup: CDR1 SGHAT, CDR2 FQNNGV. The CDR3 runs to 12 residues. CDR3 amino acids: CASSPQVHEQYF. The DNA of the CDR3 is TGTGCCAGCAGCCCCCAGGTTCACGAGCAGTACTTC. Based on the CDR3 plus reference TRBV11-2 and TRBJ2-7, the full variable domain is EAGVAQSPRYKIIEKRQSVAFWCNPISGHATLYWYQQILGQGPKLLIQFQNNGVVDDSQLPKDRFSAERLKGVDSTLKIQPAKLEDSAVYLCASSPQVHEQYFGPGTRLTVT.

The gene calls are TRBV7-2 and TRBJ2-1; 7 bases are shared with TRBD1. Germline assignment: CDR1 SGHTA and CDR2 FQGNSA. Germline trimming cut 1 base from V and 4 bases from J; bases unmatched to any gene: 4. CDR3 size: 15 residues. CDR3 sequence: CASSLGLDRYNEQFF. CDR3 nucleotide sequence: TGTGCCAGCAGCTTAGGCTTGGACAGGTACAATGAGCAGTTCTTC.

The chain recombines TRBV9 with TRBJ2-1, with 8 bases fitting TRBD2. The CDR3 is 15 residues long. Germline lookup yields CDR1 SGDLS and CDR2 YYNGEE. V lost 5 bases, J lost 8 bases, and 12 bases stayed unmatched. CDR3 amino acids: CASSAAGTRPHEQFF. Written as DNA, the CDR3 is TGTGCCAGCAGTGCAGCCGGGACTAGACCCCATGAGCAGTTCTTC.

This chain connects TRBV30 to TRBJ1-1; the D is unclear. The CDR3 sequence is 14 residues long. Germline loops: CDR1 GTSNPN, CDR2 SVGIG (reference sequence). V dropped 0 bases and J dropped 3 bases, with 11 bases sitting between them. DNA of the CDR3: TGTGCCTGGAGTGTATTTTCGGGATACACTGAAGCTTTCTTT. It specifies CAWSVFSGYTEAFF.

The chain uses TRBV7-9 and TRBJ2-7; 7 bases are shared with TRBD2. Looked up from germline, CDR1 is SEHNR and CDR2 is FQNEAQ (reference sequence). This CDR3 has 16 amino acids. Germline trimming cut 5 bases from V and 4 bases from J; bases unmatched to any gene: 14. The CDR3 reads CASSNGEGEGRYEQYF. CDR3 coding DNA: TGTGCCAGCAGCAATGGGGAAGGGGAGGGTCGATACGAGCAGTACTTC.

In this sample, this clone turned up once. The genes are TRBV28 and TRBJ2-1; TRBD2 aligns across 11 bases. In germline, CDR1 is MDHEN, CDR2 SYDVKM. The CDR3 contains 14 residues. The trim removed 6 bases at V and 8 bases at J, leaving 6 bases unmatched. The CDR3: CASRISGGAHEQFF. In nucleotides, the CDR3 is TGTGCCAGCAGGATTAGCGGGGGGGCCCATGAGCAGTTCTTC.

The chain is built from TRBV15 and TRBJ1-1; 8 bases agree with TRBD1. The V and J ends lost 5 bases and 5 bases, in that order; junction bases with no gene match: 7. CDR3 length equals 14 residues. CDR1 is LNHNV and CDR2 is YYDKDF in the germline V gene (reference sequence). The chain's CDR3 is CATSLIQGGTEAFF. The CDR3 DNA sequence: TGTGCCACCAGCCTAATACAGGGGGGGACTGAAGCTTTCTTT. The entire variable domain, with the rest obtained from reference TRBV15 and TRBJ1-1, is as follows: DAMVIQNPRYQVTQFGKPVTLSCSQTLNHNVMYWYQQKSSQAPKLLFHYYDKDFNNEADTPDNFQSRRPNTSFCFLDIRSPGLGDTAMYLCATSLIQGGTEAFFGQGTRLTVV.

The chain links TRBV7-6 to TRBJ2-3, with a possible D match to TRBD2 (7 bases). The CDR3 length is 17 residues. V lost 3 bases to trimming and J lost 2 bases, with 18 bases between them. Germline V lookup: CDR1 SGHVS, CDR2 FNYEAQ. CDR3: CASSLTWGGRHTDTQYF. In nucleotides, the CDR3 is TGTGCCAGCAGCTTGACCTGGGGGGGGCGACACACAGATACGCAGTATTTT.

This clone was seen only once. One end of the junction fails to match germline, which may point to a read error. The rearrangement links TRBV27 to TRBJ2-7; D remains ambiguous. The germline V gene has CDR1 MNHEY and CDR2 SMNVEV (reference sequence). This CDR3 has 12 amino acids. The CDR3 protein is CASSLGWSGLHF. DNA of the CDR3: TGTGCCAGCAGTTTAGGGTGGAGTGGGTTACACTTC.

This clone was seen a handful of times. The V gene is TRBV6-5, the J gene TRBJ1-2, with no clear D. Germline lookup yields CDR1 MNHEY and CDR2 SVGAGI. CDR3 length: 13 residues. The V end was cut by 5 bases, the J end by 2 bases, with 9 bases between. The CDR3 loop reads CASSPTGNYGYTF. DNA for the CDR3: TGTGCCAGCAGTCCCACGGGGAACTATGGCTACACCTTC.

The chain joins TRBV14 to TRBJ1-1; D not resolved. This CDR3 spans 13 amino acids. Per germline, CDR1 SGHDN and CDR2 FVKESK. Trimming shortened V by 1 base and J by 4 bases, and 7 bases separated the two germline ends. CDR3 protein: CASSQAGSTEAFF. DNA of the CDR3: TGTGCCAGCAGCCAAGCGGGGTCCACTGAAGCTTTCTTT.

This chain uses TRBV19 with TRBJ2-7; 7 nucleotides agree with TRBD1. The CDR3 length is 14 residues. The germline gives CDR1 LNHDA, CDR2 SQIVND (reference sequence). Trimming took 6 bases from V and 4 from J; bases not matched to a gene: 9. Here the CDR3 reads CASSPQGKGYEQYF. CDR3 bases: TGTGCCAGTAGCCCACAGGGGAAAGGGTACGAGCAGTACTTC.

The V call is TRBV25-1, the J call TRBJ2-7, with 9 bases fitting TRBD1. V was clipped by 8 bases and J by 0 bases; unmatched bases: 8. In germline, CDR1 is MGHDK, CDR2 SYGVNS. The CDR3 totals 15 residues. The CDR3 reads CASSKTGQGSYEQYF. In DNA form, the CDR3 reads TGTGCCAGCTCAAAGACGGGACAGGGCTCCTACGAGCAGTACTTC.

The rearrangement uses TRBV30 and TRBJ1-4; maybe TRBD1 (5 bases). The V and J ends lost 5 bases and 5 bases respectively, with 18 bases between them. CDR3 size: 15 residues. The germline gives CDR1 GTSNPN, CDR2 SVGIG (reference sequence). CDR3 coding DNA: TGTGCCTGGGGGGAAATCCGGGACTTCAATGAAAAACTGTTTTTT. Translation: CAWGEIRDFNEKLFF.

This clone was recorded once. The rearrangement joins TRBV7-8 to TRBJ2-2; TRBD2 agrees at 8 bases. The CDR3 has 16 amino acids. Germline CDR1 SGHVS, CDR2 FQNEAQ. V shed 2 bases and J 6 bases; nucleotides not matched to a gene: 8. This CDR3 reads CASSLHLPGGAGELFF. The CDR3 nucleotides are TGTGCCAGCAGCTTACACCTCCCCGGGGGGGCCGGGGAGCTGTTTTTT.

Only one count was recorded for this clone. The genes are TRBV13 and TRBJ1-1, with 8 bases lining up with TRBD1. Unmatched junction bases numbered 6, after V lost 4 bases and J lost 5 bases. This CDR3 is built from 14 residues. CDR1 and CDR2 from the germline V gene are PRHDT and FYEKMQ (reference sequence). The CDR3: CASSSGTGWTEAFF. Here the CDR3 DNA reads TGTGCCAGCAGCTCAGGGACAGGTTGGACTGAAGCTTTCTTT.

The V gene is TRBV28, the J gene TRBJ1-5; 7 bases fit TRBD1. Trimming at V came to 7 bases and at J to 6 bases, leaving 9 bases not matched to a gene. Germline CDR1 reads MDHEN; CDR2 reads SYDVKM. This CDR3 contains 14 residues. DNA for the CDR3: TGTGCCAGCAAAGTCCAGGGGGAAAGTCAGCCCCAGCATTTT. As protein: CASKVQGESQPQHF. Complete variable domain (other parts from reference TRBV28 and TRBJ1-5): DVKVTQSSRYLVKRTGEKVFLECVQDMDHENMFWYRQDPGLGLRLIYFSYDVKMKEKGDIPEGYSVSREKKERFSLILESASTNQTSMYLCASKVQGESQPQHFGDGTRLSIL.